What follows are 19 T cell receptor beta chains derived from one specimen sequenced in a study of tumor and adjacent non-tumor tissue in lung cancer. The template was RNA from unsorted bulk tissue. The library came from three nested PCR rounds adapted from ARM-PCR protocols. TCRdb re-called the multiplex PCR reads with MiXCR, one entry per CDR3 protein. The sample records 120,000 or so distinct CDR3 sequences, around three fifths being singletons. The sample was lung tumor tissue. These receptors originate from a man aged 30 to 39 with non-small cell lung cancer.

This clonotype showed up many times. V gene TRBV10-2 combines with J gene TRBJ1-5; D possibly corresponds to TRBD1 (5 bases). V was clipped by 7 bases and J by 0 bases, with 7 bases between them. This CDR3 contains 13 residues. Per the germline V gene, CDR1 is WSHSY and CDR2 is SAAADI. This CDR3 is CASKGYSNQPQHF. The CDR3 region has the DNA TGCGCCAGCAAGGGGTATAGCAATCAGCCCCAGCATTTT.

A remark on this clonotype: A read error is possible here, since a much larger clone lies one base away. This chain links TRBV6-2 or TRBV6-3 with TRBJ1-2; D perhaps matches TRBD1 (6 bases). Per the germline V gene, CDR1 is MNHEY and CDR2 is SVGEGT. This CDR3 contains 12 residues. CDR3 bases: TGTGCCAGCAGTCCACAGGGATATGGCTACGCCTTC. It specifies CASSPQGYGYAF.

Notes on this clonotype: The CDR3 does not end in the conserved phenylalanine or tryptophan, so this is likely a read error. The chain has TRBV7-8 and TRBJ1-6; 9 bases are a match to TRBD1. Germline V gene sequence: CDR1 SGHVS, CDR2 FQNEAQ. The J segment lost 10 bases and the V segment lost 5 bases, leaving 18 bases of the junction unmatched. The CDR3 runs 18 residues. In DNA form, the CDR3 reads TGTGCCAGCAGCGCGCCGGGACAGGGATTAGGGTTGAAGTCACCCCTCCACTGT. This codes for CASSAPGQGLGLKSPLHC.

The rearrangement joins TRBV12-3 or TRBV12-4 to TRBJ1-2; D ambiguous. This CDR3 contains 14 residues. This CDR3 reads CASSFVARRYGYTF. The CDR3 nucleotides are TGTGCTAGTAGTTTTGTAGCCCGGAGGTATGGCTACACCTTC.

This clonotype was counted between two and nine times. This may stem from a read error, because a much larger clone lies one nucleotide away. The V gene is TRBV6-2 or TRBV6-3, the J gene TRBJ2-2; no firm D call. The CDR3 is 15 amino acids. The germline V gene has CDR1 MNHEY and CDR2 SVGEGT. The V and J ends lost 5 bases and 4 bases respectively, with 14 bases between them. The CDR3 DNA follows: TGTGCCAGCAGTCCCGTGACCATGGGCACCGGGGAGCTGTTTTTT. This sequence encodes CASSPVTMGTGELFF.

The V gene is TRBV11-1, the J gene TRBJ2-7; a weak D match, TRBD2 (5 bases). There are 14 residues in the CDR3. Trimming took 5 bases from V and 4 from J, leaving 15 bases between them. Germline CDR1 reads SGHAT; CDR2 reads FQDESV (reference sequence). The DNA for the CDR3 is TGTGCCAGCAGCCCGACGACAAGGGAGTACGAGCAGTACTTC. This sequence encodes CASSPTTREYEQYF. The variable domain in full, completed from reference TRBV11-1 and TRBJ2-7, reads EAEVAQSPRYKITEKSQAVAFWCDPISGHATLYWYRQILGQGPELLVQFQDESVVDDSQLPKDRFSAERLKGVDSTLKIQPAELGDSAMYLCASSPTTREYEQYFGPGTRLTVT.

In regard to this clonotype: A read error is possible here, since a much larger clone lies one base away. The rearrangement links TRBV6-5 to TRBJ2-1; TRBD2 agrees at 10 bases. Germline loops: CDR1 MNHEY, CDR2 SVGAGI. The CDR3 length is 16 residues. CDR3 sequence: CASSFFSGGSYNEQLF. As DNA, the CDR3 is TGTGCCAGCAGTTTCTTTAGCGGGGGGTCCTACAATGAGCAGTTGTTC.

This clonotype has ten or more counts. The V gene is TRBV20-1, the J gene TRBJ1-5, with D unclear. Trimming shortened V by 4 bases and J by 11 bases, and 12 bases separated the two germline ends. The CDR3 consists of 11 residues. The germline V gene has CDR1 DFQATT and CDR2 SNEGSKA (reference sequence). CDR3 amino acids: CSATDNGAQHF. CDR3 nucleotide sequence: TGCAGTGCTACTGACAACGGGGCCCAGCATTTT.

Turning to this clonotype: A single base separates this from a much larger clone, so it may be a read error. The chain employs TRBV20-1 and TRBJ1-5; D perhaps matches TRBD1 (5 bases). Germline V gives CDR1 DFQATT, CDR2 SNEGSKA (reference sequence). V was trimmed by 4 bases and J by 7 bases, leaving 14 bases between them. This CDR3 spans 13 amino acids. The CDR3 DNA is TGCAGTGCTAATCTGGGGGTTAACCAGCCCCAGCATTTT. This codes for CSANLGVNQPQHF.

This chain uses TRBV20-1 with TRBJ1-1; D unclear. Germline values: CDR1 DFQATT, CDR2 SNEGSKA (reference sequence). CDR3 size: 11 residues. Trimming removed 6 bases at V and 11 bases at J, with 16 bases between. The CDR3 region is CSADQESWAFF. The CDR3 nucleotides read TGCAGTGCAGACCAGGAGAGTTGGGCTTTCTTT.

A note on this clonotype: Mismatch with germline at one junction end may stem from a read error. V and J are TRBV12-5 and TRBJ1-2; D is ambiguous. The CDR3 is 14 amino acids. Germline V gene lookup returns CDR1 LGHNT and CDR2 FRNRAP. This chain's CDR3 is CVSGSSDQMYGYTF. Written as DNA, the CDR3 is TGTGTTAGTGGTTCCTCGGACCAAATGTATGGCTACACCTTC.

J is TRBJ2-1 and V is TRBV12-3 or TRBV12-4, with 8 bases identical to TRBD1. This CDR3 has 15 amino acids. The junction had 14 bases not matched to a gene; V was cut back by 8 bases and J by 8 bases. For the CDR3, the DNA is TGTGCCAGCTTTCCTCGGGGACAGGCCCACGATGAGCAGTTCTTC. Translating gives CASFPRGQAHDEQFF.

Comments on this clonotype: This sequence may be a read error, since a much larger clone differs from it by one base. The chain couples TRBV6-5 to TRBJ1-5; no clear D gene. The CDR3 loop spans 15 amino acids. Germline CDR1 and CDR2: MNHEY and SVGAGI. The CDR3 DNA is TGTGCCAGCAGTCGTCTTCAGACTTCCGGTCAGCTCCAGCATTTT. It encodes CASSRLQTSGQLQHF.

This clonotype came up many times. The chain carries TRBV29-1 and TRBJ2-2; 7 bases are a match to TRBD2. Germline V lookup: CDR1 SQVTM, CDR2 ANQGSEA. This CDR3 is 14 amino acids long. V shed 5 bases and J 2 bases; nucleotides not matched to a gene: 5. CDR3 in DNA: TGCAGCGTTCGACGAGCGGGAAACACCGGGGAGCTGTTTTTT. Translating it yields CSVRRAGNTGELFF.

In regard to this clonotype: At one end the junction does not follow the germline gene, possibly because of a read error. CDR3 in amino acids: CASSLSGTPNTDTRYF. Written as DNA, the CDR3 is TGCGCCAGCAGCTTATCCGGGACTCCTAACACAGATACGCGGTATTTT. The genes are TRBV5-1 and TRBJ2-3, with D perhaps matching TRBD2 (6 bases). The CDR3 length is 16 residues. Germline-derived CDR1 and CDR2 are SGHRS and YFSETQ.

A word on this clonotype: The conserved closing phenylalanine or tryptophan is absent in this CDR3, likely reflecting a read error. The V gene is TRBV20-1, the J gene TRBJ2-3, with a tentative D call TRBD2 (6 bases). Trimming removed 3 bases at V and 8 bases at J, with 21 bases between. Germline V gene lookup returns CDR1 DFQATT and CDR2 SNEGSKA (reference sequence). The CDR3 covers 15 residues. The CDR3 is CSASDSGGIVITQYS. CDR3 bases: TGCAGTGCTAGCGATTCCGGGGGAATAGTGATTACGCAGTATTCT.

Notes on this clonotype: The junction shows a germline mismatch at one end, possibly a read error. The V call is TRBV20-1, the J call TRBJ1-5; tentative D call: TRBD1 (5 bases). The CDR3 covers 15 residues. The germline gives CDR1 DFQATT, CDR2 SNEGSKA (reference sequence). This CDR3 reads CSASASGGSNQPRHF. The CDR3 DNA sequence: TGCAGTGCTAGCGCCTCTGGGGGAAGCAATCAGCCCCGGCATTTT.

Concerning this clonotype itself: At one of its ends the junction is not consistent with the germline gene, which may arise from a read error. This chain uses TRBV11-2 with TRBJ2-2; a weak D match, TRBD2 (5 bases). The CDR3 is 13 amino acids. Germline-derived CDR1 and CDR2 are SGHAT and FQNNGV. The CDR3 here is CASSFMEAGELVF. CDR3 nucleotides: TGTGCCAGCAGTTTTATGGAGGCCGGGGAGTTGGTTTTT.

The chain carries TRBV19 and TRBJ1-4; perhaps TRBD1 as D (6 bases). Trimming took 4 bases from V and 8 from J, leaving 8 bases between them. The CDR3 sequence is 12 residues long. Germline V gene data show CDR1 as LNHDA and CDR2 as SQIVND (reference sequence). In DNA, the CDR3 is TGTGCCAGTAGTAACAGGGTGGAAAAACTGTTTTTT. It yields the protein CASSNRVEKLFF.